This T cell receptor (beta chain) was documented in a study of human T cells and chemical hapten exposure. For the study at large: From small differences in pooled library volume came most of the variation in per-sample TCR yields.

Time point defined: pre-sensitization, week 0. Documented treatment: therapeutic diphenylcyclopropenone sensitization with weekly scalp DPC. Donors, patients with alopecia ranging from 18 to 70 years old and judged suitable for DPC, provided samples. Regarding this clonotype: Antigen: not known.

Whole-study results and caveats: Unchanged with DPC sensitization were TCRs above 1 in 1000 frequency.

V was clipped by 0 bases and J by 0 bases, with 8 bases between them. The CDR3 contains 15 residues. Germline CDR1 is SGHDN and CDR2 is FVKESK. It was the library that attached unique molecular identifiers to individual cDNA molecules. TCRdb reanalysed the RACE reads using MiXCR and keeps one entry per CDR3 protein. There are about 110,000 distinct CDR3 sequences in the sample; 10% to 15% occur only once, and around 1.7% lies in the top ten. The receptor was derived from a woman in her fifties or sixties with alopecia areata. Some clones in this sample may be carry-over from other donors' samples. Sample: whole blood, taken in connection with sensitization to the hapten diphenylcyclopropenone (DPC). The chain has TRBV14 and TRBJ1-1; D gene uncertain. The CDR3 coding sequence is TGTGCCAGCAGCCAAGAGACGGGGATGAACACTGAAGCTTTCTTT. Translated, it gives CASSQETGMNTEAFF.